This T cell receptor (beta chain) came from a study of graft-versus-host responses after intestinal transplantation. A single count supports this clone. Its antigen is not known. The CDR3 consists of 16 residues. Trimming took off 4 bases at V and 3 bases at J, with 19 bases between the two ends. The germline CDR1 and CDR2 sequences are MDHEN and SYDVKM. The assay was immunoSEQ multiplex PCR, and TCRdb's table has in-frame clones only and misses some. The sample records tens of thousands of clones, 83% being singletons. Study-wide results and caveats: Graft-versus-host to host-versus-graft clonal ratios in allografts were high in patients with graft-donor T cell macrochimerism. The recipient marrow held GvH clones, and some of them showed up first in ileum or blood.

The receptor comes from a human donor who received an intestinal transplant. Sequences were derived from unstimulated CD8+ T cells sorted from spleen or lymph node cells, sampled before intestinal transplant. The chain is built from TRBV28 and TRBJ2-7; D gene unclear. The CDR3 coding sequence is TGTGCCAGCAGTTCCATGTCCTCTAGAACAAACTACGAGCAGTACTTC. This sequence encodes CASSSMSSRTNYEQYF.